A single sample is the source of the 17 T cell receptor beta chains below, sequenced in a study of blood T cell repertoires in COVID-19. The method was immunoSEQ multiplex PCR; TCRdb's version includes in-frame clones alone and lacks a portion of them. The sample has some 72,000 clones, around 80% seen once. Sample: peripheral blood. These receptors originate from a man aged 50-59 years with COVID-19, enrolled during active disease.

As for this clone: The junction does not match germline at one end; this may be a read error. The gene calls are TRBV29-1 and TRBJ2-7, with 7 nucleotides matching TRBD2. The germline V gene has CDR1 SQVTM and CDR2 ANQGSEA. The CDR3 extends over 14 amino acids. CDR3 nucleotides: TGCCGCGTTGGGGCCCTAGGTGGGGGGGGAGAGCAGTACTTC. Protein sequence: CRVGALGGGGEQYF.

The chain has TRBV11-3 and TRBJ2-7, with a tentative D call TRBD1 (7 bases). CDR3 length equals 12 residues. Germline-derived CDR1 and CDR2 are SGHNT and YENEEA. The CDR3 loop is CLRGTVGYEQYF. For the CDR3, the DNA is TGTTTACGGGGGACAGTCGGGTACGAGCAGTACTTC.

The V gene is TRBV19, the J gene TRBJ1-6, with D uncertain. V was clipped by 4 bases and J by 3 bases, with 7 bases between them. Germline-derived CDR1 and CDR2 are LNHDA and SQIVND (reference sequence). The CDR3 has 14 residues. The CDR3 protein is CASSSESYNSPLHF. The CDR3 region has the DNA TGTGCCAGTAGTAGTGAGAGCTATAATTCACCCCTCCACTTT.

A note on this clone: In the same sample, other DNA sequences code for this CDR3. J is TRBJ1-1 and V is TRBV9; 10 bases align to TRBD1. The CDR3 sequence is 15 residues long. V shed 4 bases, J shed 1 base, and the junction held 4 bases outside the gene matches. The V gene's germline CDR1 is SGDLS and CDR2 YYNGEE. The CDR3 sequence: CASSPWTGGNTEAFF. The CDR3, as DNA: TGTGCCAGCAGCCCCTGGACAGGGGGGAACACTGAAGCTTTCTTT. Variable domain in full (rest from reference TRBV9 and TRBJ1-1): DSGVTQTPKHLITATGQRVTLRCSPRSGDLSVYWYQQSLDQGLQFLIQYYNGEERAKGNILERFSAQQFPDLHSELNLSSLELGDSALYFCASSPWTGGNTEAFFGQGTRLTVV.

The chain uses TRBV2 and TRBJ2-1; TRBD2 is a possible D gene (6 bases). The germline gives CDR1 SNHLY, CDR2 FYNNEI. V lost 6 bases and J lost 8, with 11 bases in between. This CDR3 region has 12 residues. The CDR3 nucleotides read TGTGCCAGCAGGGGAGGCGGCGATGAGCAGTTCTTC. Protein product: CASRGGGDEQFF. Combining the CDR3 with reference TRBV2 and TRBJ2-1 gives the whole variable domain EPEVTQTPSHQVTQMGQEVILRCVPISNHLYFYWYRQILGQKVEFLVSFYNNEISEKSEIFDDQFSVERPDGSNFTLKIRSTKLEDSAMYFCASRGGGDEQFFGPGTRLTVL.

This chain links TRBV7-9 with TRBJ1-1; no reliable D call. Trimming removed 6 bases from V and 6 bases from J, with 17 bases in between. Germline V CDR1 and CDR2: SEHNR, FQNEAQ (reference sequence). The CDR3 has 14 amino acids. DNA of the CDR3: TGTGCCAGCAGTGGAGGGTTGAGGTACGCTGAAGCTTTCTTT. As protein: CASSGGLRYAEAFF.

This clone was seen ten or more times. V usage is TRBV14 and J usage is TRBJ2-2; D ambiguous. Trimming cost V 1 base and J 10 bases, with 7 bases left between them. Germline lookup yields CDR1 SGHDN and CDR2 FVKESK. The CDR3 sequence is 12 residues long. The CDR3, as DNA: TGTGCCAGCAGCCAAGCTTCTTTGGAGCTGTTTTTT. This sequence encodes CASSQASLELFF.

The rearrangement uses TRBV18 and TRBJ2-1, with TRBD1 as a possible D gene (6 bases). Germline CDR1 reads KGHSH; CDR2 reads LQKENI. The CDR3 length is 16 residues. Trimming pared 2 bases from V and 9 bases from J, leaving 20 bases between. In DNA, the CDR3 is TGTGCCAGCTCACCATCGCAAAGAACAGGGTTGGGTGAGCAGTTCTTC. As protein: CASSPSQRTGLGEQFF.

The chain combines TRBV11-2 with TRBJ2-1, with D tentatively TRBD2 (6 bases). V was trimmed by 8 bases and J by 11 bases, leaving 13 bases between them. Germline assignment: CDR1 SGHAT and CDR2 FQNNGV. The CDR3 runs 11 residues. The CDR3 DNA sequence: TGTGCCAGCGGCGGGACTCTACAGCAGTTCTTC. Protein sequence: CASGGTLQQFF.

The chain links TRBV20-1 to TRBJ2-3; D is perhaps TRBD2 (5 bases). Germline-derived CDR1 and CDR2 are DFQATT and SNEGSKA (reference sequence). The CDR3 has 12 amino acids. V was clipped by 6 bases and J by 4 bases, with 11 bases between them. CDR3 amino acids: CSASPGADTQYF. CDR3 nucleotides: TGCAGTGCCAGTCCCGGGGCAGATACGCAGTATTTT.

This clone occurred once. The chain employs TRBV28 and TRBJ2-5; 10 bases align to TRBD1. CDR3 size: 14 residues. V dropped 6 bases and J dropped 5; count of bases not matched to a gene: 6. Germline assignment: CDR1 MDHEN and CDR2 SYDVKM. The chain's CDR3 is CASSRDRGMETQYF. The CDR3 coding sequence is TGTGCCAGCAGCCGGGACAGGGGAATGGAGACCCAGTACTTC.

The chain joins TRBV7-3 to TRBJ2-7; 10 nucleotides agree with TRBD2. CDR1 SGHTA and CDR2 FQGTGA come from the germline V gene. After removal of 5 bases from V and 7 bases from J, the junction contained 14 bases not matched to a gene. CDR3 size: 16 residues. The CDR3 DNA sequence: TGTGCCAGCAGCCCCAACGCTAGCGGGAGACAAGGGGAGCAGTACTTC. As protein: CASSPNASGRQGEQYF.

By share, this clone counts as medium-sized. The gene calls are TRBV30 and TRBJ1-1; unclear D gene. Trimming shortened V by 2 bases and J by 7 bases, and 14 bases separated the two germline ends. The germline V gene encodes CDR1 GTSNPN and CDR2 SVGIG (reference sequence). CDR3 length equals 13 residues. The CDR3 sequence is CAWSTAARSEAFF. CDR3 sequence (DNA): TGTGCCTGGAGTACTGCCGCGCGGAGTGAAGCTTTCTTT. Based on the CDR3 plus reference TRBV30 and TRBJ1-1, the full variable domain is SQTIHQWPATLVQPVGSPLSLECTVEGTSNPNLYWYRQAAGRGLQLLFYSVGIGQISSEVPQNLSASRPQDRQFILSSKKLLLSDSGFYLCAWSTAARSEAFFGQGTRLTVV.

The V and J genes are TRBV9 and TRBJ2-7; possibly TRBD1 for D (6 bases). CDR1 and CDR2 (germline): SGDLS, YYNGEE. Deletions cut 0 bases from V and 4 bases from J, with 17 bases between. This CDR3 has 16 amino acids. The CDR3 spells CASSVAPTGLEYEQYF. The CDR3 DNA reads TGTGCCAGCAGCGTAGCCCCGACAGGATTGGAGTACGAGCAGTACTTC.

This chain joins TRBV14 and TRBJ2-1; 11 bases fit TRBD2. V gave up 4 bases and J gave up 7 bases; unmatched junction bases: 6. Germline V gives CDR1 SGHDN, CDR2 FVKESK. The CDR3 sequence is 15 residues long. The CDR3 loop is CASSPPGLAANEQFF. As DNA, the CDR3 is TGTGCCAGCAGCCCTCCGGGACTAGCGGCTAATGAGCAGTTCTTC.

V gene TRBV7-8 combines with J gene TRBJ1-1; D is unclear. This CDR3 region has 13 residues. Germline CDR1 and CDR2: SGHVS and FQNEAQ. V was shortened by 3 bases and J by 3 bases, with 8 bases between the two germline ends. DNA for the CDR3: TGTGCCAGCAGCTTCCGGGAGTACACTGAAGCTTTCTTT. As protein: CASSFREYTEAFF.

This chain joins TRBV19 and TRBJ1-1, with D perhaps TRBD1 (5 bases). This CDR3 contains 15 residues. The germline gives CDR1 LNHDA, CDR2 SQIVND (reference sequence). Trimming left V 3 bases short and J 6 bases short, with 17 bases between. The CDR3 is CASSIITRQGAEAFF. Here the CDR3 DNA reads TGTGCCAGTAGTATTATCACCCGCCAGGGTGCTGAAGCTTTCTTT.